The TCR beta chain described here comes from a study of cytomegalovirus exposure and HLA in healthy donors. Germline CDR1 and CDR2: SGHNT and YYREEE (reference sequence). V was pared by 4 bases and J by 0 bases, with 4 bases of the junction left unmatched. The CDR3 length is 17 residues. Donors were drawn from the approximately 110-subject validation cohort, separate from the approximately 680-subject first cohort. Sequencing was performed with immunoSEQ multiplex PCR; in TCRdb, only in-frame clones are kept and a portion is missing. The sample carries 150,000 to 200,000 clones, about 82% recorded once.

The clonotype comes from a woman younger than 35 in good health and CMV-seronegative. Sequenced: PBMCs. The rearrangement uses TRBV5-4 and TRBJ2-2, with 12 nucleotides matching TRBD2. The CDR3 sequence: CASSPGTSGSNTGELFF. In DNA form, the CDR3 reads TGTGCCAGCAGCCCCGGGACTAGCGGGTCGAACACCGGGGAGCTGTTTTTT.